This TCR beta chain is drawn from a study of patients and donors after allogeneic stem cell transplantation. This clonotype came up a few times. TCRdb re-derived calls from the RT-PCR reads in MiXCR, one entry per CDR3 protein. The table shows about 410,000 distinct CDR3 sequences, with 15% to 20% occurring only once. The sequence derives from a human donor who was either an allogeneic HSCT recipient or a stem cell or donor lymphocyte infusion donor (not recorded which). It is not recorded whose cells these are; they may come from a transplant donor. Sequencing was carried out using blood, either unsorted or a sorted T cell fraction (not recorded which).

The CDR3 DNA sequence: TGCGCCAGCAGCTTGGAACCACGAAGGAGAGATTCACCCCTCCACTTT. It translates to CASSLEPRRRDSPLHF. The rearrangement links TRBV5-1 to TRBJ1-6; D not resolved. Germline V CDR1 and CDR2: SGHRS, YFSETQ. CDR3 size: 16 residues. V was pared by 0 bases and J by 8 bases, with 15 bases between.